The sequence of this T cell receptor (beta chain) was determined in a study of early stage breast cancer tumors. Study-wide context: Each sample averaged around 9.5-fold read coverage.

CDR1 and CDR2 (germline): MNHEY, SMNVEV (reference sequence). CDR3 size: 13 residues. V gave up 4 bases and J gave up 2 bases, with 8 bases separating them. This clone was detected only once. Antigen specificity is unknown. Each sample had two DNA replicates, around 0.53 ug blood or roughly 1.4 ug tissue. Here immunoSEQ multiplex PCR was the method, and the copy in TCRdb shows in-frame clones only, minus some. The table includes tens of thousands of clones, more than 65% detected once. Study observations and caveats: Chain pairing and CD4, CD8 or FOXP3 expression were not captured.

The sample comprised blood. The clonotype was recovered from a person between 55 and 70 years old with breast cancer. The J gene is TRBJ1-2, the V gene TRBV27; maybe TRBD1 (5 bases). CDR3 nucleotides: TGTGCCAGCAGTTGGGGGGAAAACTATGGCTACACCTTC. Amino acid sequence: CASSWGENYGYTF.